This T cell receptor beta chain was recorded in a study of blood T cells in healthy people across ages. Concerning this clonotype itself: Its antigen is still unknown.

General study points: The study found more naive CD4+ cells and higher diversity in long-lived than aged donors. TCR beta diversity, measured per million T cells, fell in a roughly linear way with age.

There are 12 residues in the CDR3. Trimming took off 6 bases at V and 7 bases at J, with 10 bases between the two ends. Germline loops: CDR1 LGHNA, CDR2 YNFKEQ. The authors ran a second PCR of about 7 to 11 cycles using a sample-barcoded 5' primer and a J-beta primer mix. The authors tagged each cDNA molecule using a template-switch adaptor with 12 random nucleotides. Each of the samples gave a minimum of 3 million paired-end reads that contained CDR3. TCRdb fed the 5' RACE reads into MiXCR, producing one record per CDR3 protein. Of 1,500,000 or so distinct CDR3 sequences listed, approximately 43% were seen once; the top ten hold around 4%.

The chain links TRBV4-2 to TRBJ2-1, with a weak D call TRBD1 (5 bases). The sample was blood. The sequence was collected from a woman aged 18-29 years in good health. The CDR3 nucleotides read TGTGCCAGCAGTGGCAGGGTTAATGAGCAGTTCTTC. This gives the protein CASSGRVNEQFF.